One and the same sample provided the 9 T cell receptor beta chains below, sequenced in a study of blood T cells in healthy people across ages. Primed by a sample-barcoded 5' primer and a J-beta primer mix, a second PCR proceeded for about 6 to 12 cycles. TCRdb independently ran MiXCR on the 5' RACE reads; one entry per CDR3 protein. Of about 1,400,000 distinct CDR3 sequences listed, 40% to 50% were seen once; the top ten hold 7% to 9%. Material for sequencing was blood. The source of these receptors is a woman aged 18-30 years in good health.

The chain is built from TRBV10-2 and TRBJ1-4; the D gene is possibly TRBD1 (6 bases). Trimming took off 0 bases at V and 6 bases at J, with 11 bases between the two ends. The germline V gene has CDR1 WSHSY and CDR2 SAAADI. The length of the CDR3 is 15 residues. CDR3 bases: TGCGCCAGCAGTGAGTCGACAGGAGAGGATGAAAAACTGTTTTTT. This translates into CASSESTGEDEKLFF.

V gene TRBV7-2 combines with J gene TRBJ1-1, with TRBD1 as a possible D gene (6 bases). Looked up from germline, CDR1 is SGHTA and CDR2 is FQGNSA. There are 15 residues in the CDR3. The ends were cut back, 4 bases at V and 0 bases at J, with 12 bases in the middle. The CDR3 loop is CASSSGGSLNTEAFF. The CDR3, as DNA: TGTGCCAGCAGCTCTGGGGGCAGTCTGAACACTGAAGCTTTCTTT.

This clonotype has more than one count but fewer than ten. V is TRBV14 and J is TRBJ2-1; D is unresolved. V was pared by 0 bases and J by 13 bases, with 19 bases between. The CDR3 has 15 residues. Germline values: CDR1 SGHDN, CDR2 FVKESK. CDR3 residues: CASSQEGKERRRQFF. For the CDR3, the DNA is TGTGCCAGCAGCCAAGAGGGAAAGGAAAGAAGGCGACAGTTCTTC.

The J gene is TRBJ2-5, the V gene TRBV7-8; 7 bases are a match to TRBD2. The J call may be wrong; the DNA end is better matched by TRBJ2-1. The CDR3 totals 18 residues. Germline CDR1 SGHVS, CDR2 FQNEAQ. This CDR3 reads CASSRLMGGGSRGETQFF. In nucleotides, the CDR3 is TGTGCCAGCAGTCGCCTCATGGGCGGCGGGAGTAGGGGAGAGACCCAGTTCTTC.

Worth noting for this clonotype: This sequence may be a read error, since a much larger clone differs from it by one base. The chain carries TRBV7-9 and TRBJ2-7; tentatively, D is TRBD2 (6 bases). Trimming removed 5 bases at V and 4 bases at J, with 15 bases between. Germline assignment: CDR1 SEHNR and CDR2 FQNEAQ (reference sequence). CDR3 length: 14 residues. The CDR3 loop reads CASSAQQAGYEQYF. The CDR3 nucleotides read TGTGCCAGCAGCGCCCAGCAGGCGGGGTACGAGCAGTACTTC.

As to this clonotype: One end of the junction is discordant with germline, which a read error may explain. J is TRBJ2-5 and V is TRBV18, with D perhaps TRBD2 (6 bases). The CDR3 spans 13 residues. Germline values: CDR1 KGHSH, CDR2 LQKENI. The CDR3 sequence: CASSPIGGEIQYF. The CDR3 DNA reads as TGTGCCAGCTCACCCATCGGGGGAGAGATCCAGTACTTC.

This clonotype has more than one count but fewer than ten. The gene calls are TRBV2 and TRBJ2-3; 10 nucleotides align to TRBD2. This CDR3 has 15 amino acids. Trimming cost V 7 bases and J 5 bases; bases outside gene matches: 9. Germline lookup yields CDR1 SNHLY and CDR2 FYNNEI. CDR3 coding DNA: TGTGCCAGCACCCGGACTAGCGGACGTGGAGATACGCAGTATTTT. This gives the protein CASTRTSGRGDTQYF.

The chain couples TRBV10-3 to TRBJ2-5; 10 nucleotides agree with TRBD2. With V trimmed by 6 bases and J by 1 base, 8 bases remained unmatched. Germline CDR1 and CDR2: ENHRY and SYGVKD. CDR3 length: 16 residues. The CDR3 DNA reads TGTGCCATCAGGGAAACCCTAGCGGGAGTCCAAGAGACCCAGTACTTC. It codes for CAIRETLAGVQETQYF.

This clonotype turned up a few times. The chain links TRBV12-3 or TRBV12-4 to TRBJ2-7; D may be TRBD2 (6 bases). This CDR3 has 15 amino acids. Between the trimmed V and J ends, which lost 5 bases and 1 base, there was a span of 15 bases. The CDR3 reads CASSQGYAGSYEQYF. The CDR3 DNA sequence: TGTGCCAGCAGTCAGGGTTATGCGGGATCCTACGAGCAGTACTTC.